This T cell receptor beta chain originates from a study of shared clonotypes between healthy human individuals. The overall study: Aged 18 to 49, the donors were two women and a few men.

Overall study findings and caveats: Sorted-subset sequencing was shown by rarefaction to be incomplete despite large depth. Naive subsets typically showed greater estimated richness than memory subsets.

Naive CD8 populations comprised CD45RO-negative cells positively selected for CCR7, excluding terminally differentiated effector memory CD45RA+ cells. Data came from immunoSEQ multiplex PCR; TCRdb stores just in-frame clones and leaves some out. This table holds 700,000 to 950,000 clones, about 96% found once. V gave up 5 bases and J gave up 6 bases, with 15 bases separating them. The germline V gene encodes CDR1 MNHEY and CDR2 SMNVEV (reference sequence). This CDR3 contains 14 residues. With respect to this clone: Its antigen is currently unknown. Distinct nucleotide sequences in the sample also encode this CDR3.

The source material was naive CD8+ T cells sorted from blood. The chain joins TRBV27 to TRBJ2-3; the D gene is possibly TRBD2 (5 bases). The sequence came from a man aged 30 to 39 in good health. The CDR3 DNA sequence: TGTGCCAGCAGTCTCGCGGCGGGTACCGATACGCAGTATTTT. It encodes CASSLAAGTDTQYF.